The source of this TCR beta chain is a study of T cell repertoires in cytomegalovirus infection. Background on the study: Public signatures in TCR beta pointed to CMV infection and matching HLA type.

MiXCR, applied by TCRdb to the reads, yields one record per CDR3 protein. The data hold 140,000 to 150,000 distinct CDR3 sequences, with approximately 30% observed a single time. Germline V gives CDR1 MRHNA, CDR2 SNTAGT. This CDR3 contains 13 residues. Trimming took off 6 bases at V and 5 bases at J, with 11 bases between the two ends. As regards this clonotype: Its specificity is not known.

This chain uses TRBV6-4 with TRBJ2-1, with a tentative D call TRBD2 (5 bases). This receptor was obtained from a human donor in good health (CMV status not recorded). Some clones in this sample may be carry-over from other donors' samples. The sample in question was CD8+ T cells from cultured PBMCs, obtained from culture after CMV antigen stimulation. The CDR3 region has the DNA TGTGCCAGCAGCGAGCGGTTCAACAATGAGCAGTTCTTC. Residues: CASSERFNNEQFF.